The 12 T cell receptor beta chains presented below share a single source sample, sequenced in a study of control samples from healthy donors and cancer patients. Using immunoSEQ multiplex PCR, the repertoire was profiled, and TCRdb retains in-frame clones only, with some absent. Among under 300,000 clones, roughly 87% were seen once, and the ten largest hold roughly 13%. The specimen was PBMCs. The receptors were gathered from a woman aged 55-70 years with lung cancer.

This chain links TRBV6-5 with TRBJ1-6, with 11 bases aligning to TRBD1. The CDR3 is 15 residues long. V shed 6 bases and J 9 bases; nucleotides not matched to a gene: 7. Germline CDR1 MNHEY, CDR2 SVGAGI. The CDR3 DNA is TGTGCCAGCAGAAGCTCCGGGACAGGGGGTTCACCCCTCCACTTT. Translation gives CASRSSGTGGSPLHF.

DNA of the CDR3: TGTGCCAGCAGCCCCGTAACAGCCGCAACTAATGAAAAACTGTTTTTT. It translates to CASSPVTAATNEKLFF. J is TRBJ1-4 and V is TRBV9; no reliable D call. V was cut by 4 bases and J by 0 bases, with 13 bases left in between. Germline V CDR1 and CDR2: SGDLS, YYNGEE. The CDR3 totals 16 residues.

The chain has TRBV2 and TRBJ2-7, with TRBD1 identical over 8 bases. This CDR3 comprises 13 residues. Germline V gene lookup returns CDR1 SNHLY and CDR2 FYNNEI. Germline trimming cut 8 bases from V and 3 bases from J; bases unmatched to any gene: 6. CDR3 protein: CASGRQGSYEQYF. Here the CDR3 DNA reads TGTGCCAGCGGGAGACAGGGGAGCTACGAGCAGTACTTC. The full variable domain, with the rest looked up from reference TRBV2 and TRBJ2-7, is EPEVTQTPSHQVTQMGQEVILRCVPISNHLYFYWYRQILGQKVEFLVSFYNNEISEKSEIFDDQFSVERPDGSNFTLKIRSTKLEDSAMYFCASGRQGSYEQYFGPGTRLTVT.

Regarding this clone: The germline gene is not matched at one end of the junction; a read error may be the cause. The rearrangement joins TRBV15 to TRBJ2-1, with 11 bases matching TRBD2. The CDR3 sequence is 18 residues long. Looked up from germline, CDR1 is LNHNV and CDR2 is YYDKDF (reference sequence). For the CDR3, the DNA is TGTGTCACCAGCAGAGATTTATTAGGGCTAGCGGGAGGATATGAGCAGTTCTTC. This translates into CVTSRDLLGLAGGYEQFF.

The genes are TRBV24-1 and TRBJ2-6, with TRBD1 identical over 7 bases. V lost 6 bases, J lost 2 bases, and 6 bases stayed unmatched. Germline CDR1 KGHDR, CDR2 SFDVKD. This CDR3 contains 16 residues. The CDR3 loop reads CATSSTGPTGANVLTF. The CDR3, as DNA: TGTGCCACCAGTTCGACAGGGCCAACTGGGGCCAACGTCCTGACTTTC.

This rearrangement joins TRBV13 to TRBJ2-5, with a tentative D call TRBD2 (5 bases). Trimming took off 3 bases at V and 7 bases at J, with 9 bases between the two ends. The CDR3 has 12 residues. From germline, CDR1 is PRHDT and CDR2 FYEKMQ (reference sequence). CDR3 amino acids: CASSFSGTTQYF. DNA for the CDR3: TGTGCCAGCAGCTTTTCGGGAACGACCCAGTACTTC.

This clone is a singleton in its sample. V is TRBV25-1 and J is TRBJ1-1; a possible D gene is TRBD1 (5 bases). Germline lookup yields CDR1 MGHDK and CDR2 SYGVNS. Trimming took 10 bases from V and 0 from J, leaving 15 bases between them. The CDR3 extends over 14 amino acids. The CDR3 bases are TGTGCCACCACGGACGGGGGGATGAACACTGAAGCTTTCTTT. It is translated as CATTDGGMNTEAFF.

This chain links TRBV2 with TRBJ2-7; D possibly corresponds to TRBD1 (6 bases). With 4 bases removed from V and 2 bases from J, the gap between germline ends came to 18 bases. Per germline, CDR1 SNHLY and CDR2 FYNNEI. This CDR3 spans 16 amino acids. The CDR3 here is CASSARPGQRPYEQYF. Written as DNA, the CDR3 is TGTGCCAGCAGTGCACGACCCGGACAGCGCCCCTACGAGCAGTACTTC.

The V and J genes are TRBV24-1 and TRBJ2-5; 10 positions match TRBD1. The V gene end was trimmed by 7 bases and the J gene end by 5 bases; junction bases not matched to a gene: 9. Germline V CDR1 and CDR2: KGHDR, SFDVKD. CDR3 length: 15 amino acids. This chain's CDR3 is CATSSGTGAWETQYF. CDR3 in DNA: TGTGCCACCAGCTCCGGGACAGGGGCCTGGGAGACCCAGTACTTC.

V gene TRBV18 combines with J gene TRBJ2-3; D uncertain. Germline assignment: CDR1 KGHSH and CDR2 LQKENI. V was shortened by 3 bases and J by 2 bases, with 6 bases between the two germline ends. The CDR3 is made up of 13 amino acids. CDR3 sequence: CASSPTATDTQYF. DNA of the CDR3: TGTGCCAGCTCACCTACAGCCACAGATACGCAGTATTTT.

CDR3 protein: CASSVEGTSGEGANTGELFF. The DNA for the CDR3 is TGTGCCAGCAGCGTAGAAGGTACTAGCGGGGAAGGGGCGAACACCGGGGAGCTGTTTTTT. V is TRBV9 and J is TRBJ2-2, with 10 bases identical to TRBD2. V lost 0 bases, J lost 0 bases, and 11 bases stayed unmatched. The CDR3 loop spans 20 amino acids. Germline loops: CDR1 SGDLS, CDR2 YYNGEE.

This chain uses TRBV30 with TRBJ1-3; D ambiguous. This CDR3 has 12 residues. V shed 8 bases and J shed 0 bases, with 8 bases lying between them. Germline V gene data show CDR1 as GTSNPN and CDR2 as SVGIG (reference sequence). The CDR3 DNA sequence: TGTGCCGCGAGGAGCTCTGGAAACACCATATATTTT. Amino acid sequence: CAARSSGNTIYF.